The 6 T cell receptor beta chains given below trace back to one sample, sequenced in a study of cytomegalovirus exposure and HLA in healthy donors. The protocol was immunoSEQ multiplex PCR, while the TCRdb copy is restricted to in-frame clones and leaves out a portion. This sample has about 330,000 clones; 75% to 90% occur once, and the top ten carry more than 0.9%. The sample comprised PBMCs. The receptor source for this set is a woman in her thirties in good health and CMV-seropositive.

The J gene is TRBJ2-3, the V gene TRBV7-2, with a possible D match to TRBD1 (5 bases). Trimming cost V 2 bases and J 6 bases, with 12 bases left between them. This CDR3 has 14 amino acids. Germline V CDR1 and CDR2: SGHTA, FQGNSA. This CDR3 reads CASSLTPGSDTQYF. CDR3 coding DNA: TGTGCCAGCAGCTTAACGCCAGGGTCGGATACGCAGTATTTT.

This chain joins TRBV27 and TRBJ2-1; D is possibly TRBD1 (6 bases). Trimming removed 6 bases from V and 10 bases from J, with 10 bases in between. The CDR3 runs to 11 residues. Germline V gene lookup returns CDR1 MNHEY and CDR2 SMNVEV (reference sequence). CDR3 loop: CASSLGTEQFF. DNA for the CDR3: TGTGCCAGCAGCCTTGGGACAGAGCAGTTCTTC.

The chain joins TRBV18 to TRBJ2-5; 10 nucleotides line up with TRBD2. V dropped 6 bases and J dropped 7; count of bases not matched to a gene: 8. CDR3 size: 14 residues. Germline-derived CDR1 and CDR2 are KGHSH and LQKENI. CDR3 in amino acids: CASSRGTSEGTQYF. The DNA for the CDR3 is TGTGCCAGCTCTCGCGGGACTAGCGAAGGGACCCAGTACTTC.

This chain uses TRBV5-4 with TRBJ2-2, with 8 positions matching TRBD1. CDR1 is SGHNT, CDR2 YYREEE, per germline (reference sequence). The trim removed 4 bases at V and 2 bases at J, leaving 7 bases unmatched. The CDR3 is made up of 16 amino acids. The CDR3 DNA reads as TGTGCCAGCAGCCCTGGACAGGGCCGAAACACCGGGGAGCTGTTTTTT. Amino acids: CASSPGQGRNTGELFF.

The chain joins TRBV10-3 to TRBJ1-1; TRBD1 aligns across 10 bases. Germline CDR1 and CDR2: ENHRY and SYGVKD. After removal of 5 bases from V and 3 bases from J, the junction contained 3 bases not matched to a gene. The CDR3 totals 14 residues. CDR3 DNA sequence: TGTGCCATCAGTCGACAGGGGGCCGACACTGAAGCTTTCTTT. Encoded protein: CAISRQGADTEAFF.

This clone appeared once. The gene calls are TRBV4-1 and TRBJ2-7; TRBD2 matches 12 bases. The CDR3 is 15 amino acids. Germline values: CDR1 MGHRA, CDR2 YSYEKL. J gave up 3 bases and V 5 bases, and 5 bases lay outside the gene matches. The CDR3 region is CASSDGLAGFYEQYF. The CDR3 region has the DNA TGCGCCAGCAGCGACGGACTAGCGGGGTTCTACGAGCAGTACTTC.